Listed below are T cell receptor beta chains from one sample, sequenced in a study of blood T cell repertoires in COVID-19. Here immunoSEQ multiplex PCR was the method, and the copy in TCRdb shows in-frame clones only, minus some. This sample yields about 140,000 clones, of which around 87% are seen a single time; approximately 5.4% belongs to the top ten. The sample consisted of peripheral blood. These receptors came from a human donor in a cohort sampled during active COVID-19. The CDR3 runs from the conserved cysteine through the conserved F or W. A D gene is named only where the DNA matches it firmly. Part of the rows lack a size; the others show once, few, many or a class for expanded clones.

TGCGCCAGCAGCCCGACAGGGGCCCCCTACGAGCAGTACTTC	CASSPTGAPYEQYF	TRBV4-1	TRBJ2-7	medium-sized	TRBD1
TGTGCCAGCAGCCCAGAGGTCACAGGCCTACTAGCCAAAAACATTCAGTACTTC	CASSPEVTGLLAKNIQYF	TRBV3-1/TRBV3-2	TRBJ2-4	once	NA
TGCGCCAGCAGCCAAACTAGCGGGAGGGTGAATACGCAGTATTTT	CASSQTSGRVNTQYF	TRBV4-1	TRBJ2-3	NA	TRBD2
TGTGCCAGCAGTGAAAGGGGGCGACCCTACGAGCAGTACTTC	CASSERGRPYEQYF	TRBV6-1	TRBJ2-7	NA	TRBD1
TGCGCCAGCAGCCAAATCGGGACAGTCGGCGAGCAGTACTTC	CASSQIGTVGEQYF	TRBV4-1	TRBJ2-7	NA	TRBD1
TGTGCCAGCAGCTGGGGGACAGGGAACAATCAGCCCCAGCATTTT	CASSWGTGNNQPQHF	TRBV7-8	TRBJ1-5	once	TRBD1
TGTGCCAGCAGTGCACAGGGTGGCCCCTACGAGCAGTACTTC	CASSAQGGPYEQYF	TRBV27	TRBJ2-7	NA	NA
TGTGCCAGCAGCCCACCCCTGGGGCGGGGCTACGAGCAGTACTTC	CASSPPLGRGYEQYF	TRBV28	TRBJ2-7	NA	NA
TGCGCCAGCAGCCAAGGGACAGGGACCGAGCAGTACTTC	CASSQGTGTEQYF	TRBV4-1	TRBJ2-7	NA	TRBD1
TGCGCCAGCCTTTCGCCCGGGACAGGAAATGAAAAGCAGTACTTC	CASLSPGTGNEKQYF	TRBV10-2	TRBJ2-7	NA	TRBD1
TGTGCCAGCAGTTCGGGACAGGGAAACACTGAAGCTTTCTTT	CASSSGQGNTEAFF	TRBV6-5	TRBJ1-1	NA	TRBD1
TGTGCCAGCAGTGAAGCGGTTCGGGGGGCCGAGCAGTTCTTC	CASSEAVRGAEQFF	TRBV6-1	TRBJ2-1	NA	NA
TGTGCCAGCAGCGCCGGAGTAATCAACTTCTACAATGAGCAGTTCTTC	CASSAGVINFYNEQFF	TRBV3-1/TRBV3-2	TRBJ2-1	NA	NA
TGTGCCAGCAGTTACTTGGCATGGACCGGGGAGCTGTTTTTT	CASSYLAWTGELFF	TRBV6-2/TRBV6-3	TRBJ2-2	NA	NA
TGTGCCAGCACCCGCAGGGCCTCCTATGGCTACACCTTC	CASTRRASYGYTF	TRBV6-5	TRBJ1-2	once	NA
TGTGCCAGCAGTTCGGGACTAGCGGGAACCCCAGATACGCAGTATTTT	CASSSGLAGTPDTQYF	TRBV27	TRBJ2-3	NA	TRBD2
TGTGCCAGCTCGAGGGACAACGTTTCACCCCTCCACTTT	CASSRDNVSPLHF	TRBV6-5	TRBJ1-6	NA	NA
TGTGCCAGTCGGGACAGTGACAATCAGCCCCAGCATTTT	CASRDSDNQPQHF	TRBV27	TRBJ1-5	NA	TRBD1
TGCGCCAGCAGCAAGGAGACAGGGCCCTACGAGCAGTACTTC	CASSKETGPYEQYF	TRBV5-1	TRBJ2-7	NA	TRBD1
TGCGCCAGCAGTCCCGGTCCTATCGCCTCTGGAAACACCATATATTTT	CASSPGPIASGNTIYF	TRBV5-1	TRBJ1-3	once	NA
TGCAGTGCTAGAGGGCCTGAAGCTTTCTTT	CSARGPEAFF	TRBV20-1	TRBJ1-1	NA	NA
TGTGCCAGCAGTTCAGGGAAAGGGCGGTACGAGCAGTACTTC	CASSSGKGRYEQYF	TRBV27	TRBJ2-7	few	NA
TGTGCCAGCAGTCCCATGAGGCCCCGGGATGAGCAGTTCTTC	CASSPMRPRDEQFF	TRBV28	TRBJ2-1	NA	NA
TGTGCCAGTAGTCCCCGGGGAAGCACAGATACGCAGTATTTT	CASSPRGSTDTQYF	TRBV19	TRBJ2-3	NA	NA